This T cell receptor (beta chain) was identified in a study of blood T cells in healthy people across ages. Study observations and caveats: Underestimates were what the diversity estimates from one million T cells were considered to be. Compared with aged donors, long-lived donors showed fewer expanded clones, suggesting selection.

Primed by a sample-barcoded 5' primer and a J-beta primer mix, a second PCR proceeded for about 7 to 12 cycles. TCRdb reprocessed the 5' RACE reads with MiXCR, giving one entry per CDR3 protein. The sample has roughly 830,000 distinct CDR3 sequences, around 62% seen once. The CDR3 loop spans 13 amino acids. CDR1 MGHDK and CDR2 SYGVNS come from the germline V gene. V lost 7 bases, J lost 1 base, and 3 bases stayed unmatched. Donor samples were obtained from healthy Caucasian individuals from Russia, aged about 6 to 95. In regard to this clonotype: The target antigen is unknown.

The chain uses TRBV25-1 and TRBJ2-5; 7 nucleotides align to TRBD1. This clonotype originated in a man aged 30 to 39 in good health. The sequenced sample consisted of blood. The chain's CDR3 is CASKTGTQETQYF. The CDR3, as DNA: TGTGCCAGCAAGACAGGGACCCAAGAGACCCAGTACTTC.